The rows below give T cell receptor beta chains drawn from one sample of a study of OX40 agonist ivuxolimab in advanced cancers. TCRdb's table, derived via immunoSEQ multiplex PCR, lists solely in-frame clones and lacks some. This sample has approximately 72,000 clones, with around 83% found just once. The material was CD4+ or CD8+ T cells sorted from blood, obtained in a trial of the OX40 agonist ivuxolimab. The receptors were sampled from an adult with an advanced solid tumor such as melanoma, head and neck, liver or kidney cancer. Both conserved end residues are part of each CDR3. The D gene is left open where the match is weak. The size of a clone is reported for some rows only, either as once, few or many, or as a class for expanded clones.

TRBV5-1,TRBD1,TRBJ1-2,NA,CASSSPGTGVYGYTF,TGCGCCAGCAGCTCTCCCGGGACAGGGGTCTATGGCTACACCTTC
TRBV9,TRBD1,TRBJ2-1,NA,CASRGTGTAYNEQFF,TGTGCCAGCAGGGGGACCGGGACAGCCTACAATGAGCAGTTCTTC
TRBV9,NA,TRBJ1-5,NA,CASSPGGGSNQPQHF,TGTGCCAGCAGCCCGGGCGGGGGCAGCAATCAGCCCCAGCATTTT
TRBV6-5,NA,TRBJ1-1,NA,CASSQRGVGEAFF,TGTGCCAGCAGCCAGCGAGGGGTAGGTGAAGCTTTCTTT
TRBV6-4,TRBD2,TRBJ2-1,medium-sized,CASSDGTSGYNEQFF,TGTGCCAGCAGTGACGGGACTAGCGGGTACAATGAGCAGTTCTTC
TRBV5-4,TRBD1,TRBJ2-7,NA,CASSLEGTGYHEQYF,TGTGCCAGCAGCTTGGAAGGGACAGGGTATCACGAGCAGTACTTC
TRBV15,NA,TRBJ1-6,NA,CATSIDNSPLHF,TGTGCCACCAGCATCGATAATTCACCCCTCCACTTT
TRBV28,NA,TRBJ2-1,NA,CATKEATPNNEQFF,TGTGCCACCAAGGAGGCTACTCCGAACAATGAGCAGTTCTTC
TRBV7-6,TRBD2,TRBJ2-3,NA,CASSLGGIGADTQYF,TGTGCCAGCAGCTTGGGGGGGATCGGCGCAGATACGCAGTATTTT
TRBV5-4,NA,TRBJ2-3,few,CASSLDRGTDTQYF,TGTGCCAGCAGCTTGGACAGAGGCACAGATACGCAGTATTTT
TRBV7-9,TRBD2,TRBJ2-3,NA,CASSGGTSGTDTQYF,TGTGCCAGCAGCGGGGGGACTAGCGGCACAGATACGCAGTATTTT
TRBV10-3,TRBD2,TRBJ2-5,NA,CAISGPNIFGSGRETQYF,TGTGCCATCAGTGGACCCAACATCTTCGGTAGCGGGAGGGAGACCCAGTACTTC
TRBV28,TRBD1,TRBJ2-1,once,CASSLFRTGGNEQFF,TGTGCCAGCAGTTTATTTAGGACAGGGGGTAATGAGCAGTTCTTC
TRBV12-5,NA,TRBJ2-5,NA,CASGSGGPQETQYF,TGTGCTAGTGGCTCGGGGGGCCCCCAAGAGACCCAGTACTTC
TRBV28,TRBD1,TRBJ1-1,few,CATTGAVNTEAFF,TGTGCCACCACAGGGGCGGTGAACACTGAAGCTTTCTTT
TRBV7-8,NA,TRBJ2-1,NA,CASSLELNNEQFF,TGTGCCAGCAGCTTAGAACTCAACAATGAGCAGTTCTTC
TRBV19,NA,TRBJ1-5,NA,CASDLGQISNQPQHF,TGTGCCAGTGACCTAGGACAGATTAGCAATCAGCCCCAGCATTTT
TRBV7-6,NA,TRBJ2-3,NA,CASSLDRDTQYF,TGTGCCAGCAGTTTAGACAGGGATACGCAGTATTTT
TRBV19,NA,TRBJ2-3,NA,CASSILDTQYF,TGTGCCAGTAGTATACTGGATACGCAGTATTTT
TRBV6-5,NA,TRBJ1-1,NA,CASSLGSLGPNTEAFF,TGTGCCAGCAGTTTAGGGAGCTTAGGGCCGAACACTGAAGCTTTCTTT
TRBV15,NA,TRBJ1-4,NA,CATSRESGEGEKLFF,TGTGCCACCAGCAGAGAGTCTGGGGAGGGAGAAAAACTGTTTTTT
TRBV10-3,NA,TRBJ1-3,NA,CASSEWGNTIYF,TGTGCCAGCAGCGAGTGGGGAAACACCATATATTTT
TRBV27,TRBD1,TRBJ1-5,NA,CASRQDRERPQHF,TGTGCCAGCAGGCAGGACAGGGAAAGGCCCCAGCATTTT
TRBV14,NA,TRBJ2-7,NA,CASSQYGLDSRSSYEQYF,TGTGCCAGCAGCCAATACGGTCTGGACAGTCGTAGCTCCTACGAGCAGTACTTC
TRBV7-3,TRBD2,TRBJ2-2,NA,CASSLTRTSGTGELFF,TGTGCCAGCAGCTTAACGCGGACTAGCGGGACCGGGGAGCTGTTTTTT
TRBV6-6,TRBD1,TRBJ1-2,once,CASETGGGAFGYTF,TGTGCCAGCGAGACAGGAGGGGGCGCTTTTGGCTACACCTTC
TRBV4-3,NA,TRBJ2-3,NA,CASSQGRGVPDTQYF,TGCGCCAGCAGCCAAGGCAGGGGGGTCCCCGATACGCAGTATTTT
TRBV5-1,NA,TRBJ1-3,few,CASSLEGLSGNTIYF,TGCGCCAGCAGCTTGGAAGGACTCTCTGGAAACACCATATATTTT
TRBV11-3,TRBD1,TRBJ2-5,NA,CASSSGTGPQETQYF,TGTGCCAGCAGCTCGGGGACAGGGCCCCAAGAGACCCAGTACTTC
TRBV19,NA,TRBJ2-3,few,CASIDGGNADTQYF,TGTGCCAGTATCGACGGCGGGAATGCAGATACGCAGTATTTT
TRBV11-2,TRBD1,TRBJ1-6,NA,CASSLKGARGSPLHF,TGTGCCAGCAGCTTGAAGGGGGCGCGAGGGTCACCCCTCCACTTT
TRBV19,TRBD2,TRBJ2-5,NA,CASSRASGKETQYF,TGTGCCAGTAGTCGGGCTAGCGGGAAAGAGACCCAGTACTTC
TRBV30,NA,TRBJ1-2,NA,CAWSEAPGTYGYTF,TGTGCCTGGAGTGAAGCTCCAGGGACCTATGGCTACACCTTC
TRBV20-1,NA,TRBJ2-1,NA,CSAHNEQFF,TGCAGTGCCCACAATGAGCAGTTCTTC
TRBV27,NA,TRBJ1-2,NA,CATGQLNYGYTF,TGTGCCACAGGACAGCTCAACTATGGCTACACCTTC
TRBV7-2,NA,TRBJ2-7,NA,CASSLVKAYEQYF,TGTGCCAGCAGCTTAGTCAAGGCCTACGAGCAGTACTTC
TRBV5-4,NA,TRBJ2-1,once,CASSLSAGTESSYNEQFF,TGTGCCAGCAGCTTGTCCGCGGGGACGGAGAGCTCCTACAATGAGCAGTTCTTC
TRBV18,NA,TRBJ1-5,NA,CASSGTGGDQPQHF,TGTGCCAGCTCTGGGACCGGAGGGGATCAGCCCCAGCATTTT
TRBV28,NA,TRBJ1-5,NA,CASSLGHRDLPQHF,TGTGCCAGCAGTCTCGGGCACCGGGATCTGCCCCAGCATTTT
TRBV6-4,TRBD2,TRBJ2-1,NA,CASSRTSGGPYEQFF,TGTGCCAGCAGCAGGACTAGCGGGGGGCCCTACGAGCAGTTCTTC
TRBV6-5,TRBD1,TRBJ2-7,NA,CASRGTGRSYEQYF,TGTGCCAGCAGGGGGACAGGGAGGTCCTACGAGCAGTACTTC
TRBV10-3,NA,TRBJ2-3,NA,CAGGGDTDTQYF,TGTGCGGGAGGGGGGGACACAGATACGCAGTATTTT
TRBV5-6,NA,TRBJ1-5,NA,CASSLGRGNQGNYQPQHF,TGTGCCAGCAGCTTGGGACGTGGGAATCAAGGAAATTACCAGCCCCAGCATTTT
TRBV28,TRBD1,TRBJ1-2,once,CASSPPLGQERYTF,TGTGCCAGCAGTCCGCCCCTCGGACAGGAGAGATACACCTTC
TRBV7-9,NA,TRBJ1-1,NA,CASSLDKGRTEAFF,TGTGCCAGCAGCTTAGATAAGGGGAGGACTGAAGCTTTCTTT
TRBV18,TRBD1,TRBJ1-6,NA,CASSPQTGQASPLHF,TGTGCCAGCTCACCACAGACGGGACAGGCTTCACCCCTCCACTTT
TRBV6-1,NA,TRBJ2-5,few,CASRHGGDETQYF,TGTGCCAGCAGGCACGGGGGCGATGAGACCCAGTACTTC
TRBV11-2,TRBD2,TRBJ2-7,once,CASSLGGSGRDEQYF,TGTGCCAGCAGCTTAGGGGGTAGCGGGAGGGACGAGCAGTACTTC
TRBV5-1,NA,TRBJ1-3,NA,CASSGLTGYGGNTIYF,TGCGCCAGCAGCGGGCTTACAGGATACGGCGGAAACACCATATATTTT
TRBV5-1,NA,TRBJ2-4,NA,CASSLLVVSAAKNIQYF,TGCGCCAGCAGCTTGTTGGTGGTATCAGCAGCCAAAAACATTCAGTACTTC
TRBV27,TRBD2,TRBJ2-7,NA,CASSSWTSGRFEQYF,TGTGCCAGCAGTTCTTGGACTAGCGGGAGATTCGAGCAGTACTTC
TRBV11-2,NA,TRBJ2-7,NA,CASSSLGYYISYEQYF,TGTGCCAGCAGCTCGTTGGGGTATTATATCTCCTACGAGCAGTACTTC
TRBV5-1,TRBD1,TRBJ1-6,NA,CASSSRQGADSPLHF,TGCGCCAGCAGCTCCCGGCAGGGGGCCGATTCACCCCTCCACTTT
TRBV7-2,NA,TRBJ1-1,NA,CASSSGRHPEAFF,TGTGCCAGCAGCTCGGGACGCCATCCTGAAGCTTTCTTT